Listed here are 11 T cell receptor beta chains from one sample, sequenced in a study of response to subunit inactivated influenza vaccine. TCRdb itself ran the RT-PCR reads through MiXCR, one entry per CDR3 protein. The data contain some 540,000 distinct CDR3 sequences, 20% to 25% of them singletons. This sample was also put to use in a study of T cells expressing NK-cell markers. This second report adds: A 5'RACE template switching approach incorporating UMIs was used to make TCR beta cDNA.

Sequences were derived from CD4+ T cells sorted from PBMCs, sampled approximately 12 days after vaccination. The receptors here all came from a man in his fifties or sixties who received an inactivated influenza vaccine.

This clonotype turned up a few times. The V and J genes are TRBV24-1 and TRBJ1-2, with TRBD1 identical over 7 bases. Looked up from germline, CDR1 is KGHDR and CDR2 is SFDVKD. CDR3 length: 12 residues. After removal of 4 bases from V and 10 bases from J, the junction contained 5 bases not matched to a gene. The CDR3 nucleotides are TGTGCCACCAGTGACCGGGACAGATACTACACCTTC. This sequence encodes CATSDRDRYYTF.

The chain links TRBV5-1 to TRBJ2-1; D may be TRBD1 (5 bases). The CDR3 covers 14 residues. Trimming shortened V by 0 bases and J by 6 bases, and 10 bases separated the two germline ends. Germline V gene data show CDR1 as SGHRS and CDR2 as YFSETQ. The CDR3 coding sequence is TGCGCCAGCAGCTTGGATGTAGGGGTCAATGAGCAGTTCTTC. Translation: CASSLDVGVNEQFF.

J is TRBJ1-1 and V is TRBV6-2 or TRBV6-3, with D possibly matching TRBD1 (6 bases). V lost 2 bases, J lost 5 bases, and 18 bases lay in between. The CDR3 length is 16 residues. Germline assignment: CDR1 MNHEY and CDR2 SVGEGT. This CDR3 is CASSYGQTHQITEAFF. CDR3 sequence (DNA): TGTGCCAGCAGTTACGGACAGACCCACCAAATAACTGAAGCTTTCTTT.

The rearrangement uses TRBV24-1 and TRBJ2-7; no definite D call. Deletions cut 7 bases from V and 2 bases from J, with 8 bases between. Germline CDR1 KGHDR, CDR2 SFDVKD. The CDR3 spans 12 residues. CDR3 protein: CATRTDTYEQYF. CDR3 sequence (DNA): TGTGCCACCAGGACCGACACCTACGAGCAGTACTTC.

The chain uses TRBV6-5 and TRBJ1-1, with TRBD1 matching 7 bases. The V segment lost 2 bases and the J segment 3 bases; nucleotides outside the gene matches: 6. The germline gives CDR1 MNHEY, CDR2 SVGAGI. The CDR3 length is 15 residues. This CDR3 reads CASSYPGGSDTEAFF. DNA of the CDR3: TGTGCCAGCAGTTACCCAGGGGGAAGTGACACTGAAGCTTTCTTT.

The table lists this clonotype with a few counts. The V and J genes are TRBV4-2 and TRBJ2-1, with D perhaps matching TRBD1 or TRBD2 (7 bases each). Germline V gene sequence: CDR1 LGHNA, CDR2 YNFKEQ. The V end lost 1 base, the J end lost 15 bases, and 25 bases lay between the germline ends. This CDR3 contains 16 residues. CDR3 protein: CASSQVESFGRRGPFF. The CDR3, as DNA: TGTGCCAGCAGCCAAGTGGAGTCCTTCGGGAGGAGGGGGCCGTTCTTC.

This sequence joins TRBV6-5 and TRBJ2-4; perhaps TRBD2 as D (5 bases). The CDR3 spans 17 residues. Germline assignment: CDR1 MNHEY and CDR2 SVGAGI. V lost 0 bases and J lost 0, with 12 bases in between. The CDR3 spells CASSYSRAGLAKNIQYF. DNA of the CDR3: TGTGCCAGCAGTTACTCTAGGGCAGGACTAGCCAAAAACATTCAGTACTTC.

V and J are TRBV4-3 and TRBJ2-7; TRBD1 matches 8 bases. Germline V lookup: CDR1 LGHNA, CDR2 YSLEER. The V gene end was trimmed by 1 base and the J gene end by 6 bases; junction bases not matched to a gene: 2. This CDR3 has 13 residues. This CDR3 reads CASSQATGGEQYF. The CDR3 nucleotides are TGCGCCAGCAGCCAAGCCACAGGGGGCGAGCAGTACTTC.

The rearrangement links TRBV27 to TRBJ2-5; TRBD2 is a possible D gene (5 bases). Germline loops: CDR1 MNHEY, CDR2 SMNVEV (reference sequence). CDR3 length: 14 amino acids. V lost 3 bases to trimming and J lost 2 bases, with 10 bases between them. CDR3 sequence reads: CASSFNRGQETQYF. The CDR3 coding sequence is TGTGCCAGCAGTTTCAACAGAGGGCAAGAGACCCAGTACTTC.

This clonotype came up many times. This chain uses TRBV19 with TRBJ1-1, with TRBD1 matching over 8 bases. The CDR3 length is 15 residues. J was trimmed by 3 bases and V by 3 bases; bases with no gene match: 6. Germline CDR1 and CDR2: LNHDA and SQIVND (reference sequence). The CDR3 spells CASSMPGQAYTEAFF. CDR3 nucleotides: TGTGCCAGTAGTATGCCGGGACAGGCGTACACTGAAGCTTTCTTT.

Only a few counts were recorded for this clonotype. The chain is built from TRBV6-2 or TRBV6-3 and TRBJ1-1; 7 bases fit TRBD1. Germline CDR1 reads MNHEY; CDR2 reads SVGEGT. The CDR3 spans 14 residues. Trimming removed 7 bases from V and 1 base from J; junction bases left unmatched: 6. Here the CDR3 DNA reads TGTGCCAGCATCAGGGGGTACGGGAACACTGAAGCTTTCTTT. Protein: CASIRGYGNTEAFF.